These 3 T cell receptor beta chains were sequenced from one sample in a study of neoadjuvant anti-PD-1 for oral cavity cancer. TCRdb's copy holds only in-frame clones and misses some; the assay was immunoSEQ multiplex PCR. Of 12,000 to 15,000 clones listed, under 80% are singletons. Sequenced here: PBMCs, sampled before nivolumab (anti-PD-1) treatment. Receptor source: a person between 35 and 79 years old with oral cavity squamous cell carcinoma.

CDR3: CASRGDRDNQPQHF. In nucleotides, the CDR3 is TGTGCCAGCAGGGGAGACAGGGACAATCAGCCCCAGCATTTT. The chain uses TRBV7-9 and TRBJ1-5, with 7 positions matching TRBD1. This CDR3 comprises 14 residues. Trimming at V came to 6 bases and at J to 3 bases, leaving 5 bases not matched to a gene. CDR1 and CDR2 (germline): SEHNR, FQNEAQ (reference sequence).

The chain is built from TRBV9 and TRBJ1-2; D might be TRBD1 (5 bases). Between the trimmed V and J ends, which lost 0 bases and 0 bases, there was a span of 18 bases. Germline CDR1 reads SGDLS; CDR2 reads YYNGEE. CDR3 length equals 18 residues. The CDR3 protein is CASSVDWDQDGANYGYTF. The CDR3 nucleotides read TGTGCCAGCAGCGTAGATTGGGACCAGGACGGAGCTAACTATGGCTACACCTTC.

CDR3 residues: CASSERGLGEQYF. The CDR3, as DNA: TGCGCCAGCAGTGAGAGAGGGCTGGGCGAGCAGTACTTC. The V call is TRBV10-1, the J call TRBJ2-7; D is perhaps TRBD2 (5 bases). The germline V gene encodes CDR1 WNHNN and CDR2 SYGVQD (reference sequence). The V end lost 2 bases, the J end lost 6 bases, and 11 bases lay between the germline ends. The CDR3 length is 13 residues.